A single sample gave rise to the 3 T cell receptor beta chains below, sequenced in a study of blood T cell repertoires in COVID-19. Sequencing was performed with immunoSEQ multiplex PCR; in TCRdb, only in-frame clones are kept and a portion is missing. Among about 230,000 clones listed, 75% to 90% were seen once. The material sequenced was peripheral blood. These receptors all stem from a man aged 25-40 years with COVID-19, enrolled during active disease.

A few counts support this clone. The chain combines TRBV19 with TRBJ1-2; 7 bases map to TRBD1. Unmatched junction bases numbered 17, after V lost 6 bases and J lost 7 bases. There are 16 residues in the CDR3. Germline-derived CDR1 and CDR2 are LNHDA and SQIVND (reference sequence). CDR3 protein: CASRVDRDSRAIGYTF. The CDR3 nucleotides are TGTGCCAGTAGAGTGGACCGGGACAGCAGAGCCATTGGCTACACCTTC.

This chain uses TRBV2 with TRBJ1-2; 12 positions match TRBD1. Germline CDR1 and CDR2: SNHLY and FYNNEI. The CDR3 consists of 17 residues. J lost 7 bases, V lost 6 bases, and 15 bases had no gene match. DNA for the CDR3: TGTGCCAGCAGCGATCCCCTGGCGGGACAGGGGGCGAGTGGCTACACCTTC. Protein sequence: CASSDPLAGQGASGYTF.

The rearrangement links TRBV12-5 to TRBJ2-7, with 7 bases identical to TRBD2. The V gene end was trimmed by 4 bases and the J gene end by 0 bases; junction bases not matched to a gene: 6. The CDR3 length is 15 residues. CDR1 is LGHNT, CDR2 FRNRAP, per germline. The CDR3 region has the DNA TGTGCTAGTGGTTCCCAGCGGGACTTCTCCTACGAGCAGTACTTC. Residues: CASGSQRDFSYEQYF.